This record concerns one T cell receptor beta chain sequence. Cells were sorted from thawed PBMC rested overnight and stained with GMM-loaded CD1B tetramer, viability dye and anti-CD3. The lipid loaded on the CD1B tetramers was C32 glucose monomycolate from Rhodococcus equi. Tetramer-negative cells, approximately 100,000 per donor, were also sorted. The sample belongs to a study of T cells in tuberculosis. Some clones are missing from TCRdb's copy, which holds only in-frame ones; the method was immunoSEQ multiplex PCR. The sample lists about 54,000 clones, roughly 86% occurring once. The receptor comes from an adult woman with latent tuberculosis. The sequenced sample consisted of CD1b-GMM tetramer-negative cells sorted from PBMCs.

The CDR3 is CASSLAGTGQETQYF. CDR3 bases: TGTGCCAGCAGCTTAGCGGGGACAGGGCAAGAGACCCAGTACTTC. V gene TRBV7-9 combines with J gene TRBJ2-5, with TRBD1 identical over 9 bases. The germline CDR1 and CDR2 sequences are SEHNR and FQNEAQ (reference sequence). This CDR3 has 15 amino acids. The V segment lost 0 bases and the J segment 2 bases; nucleotides outside the gene matches: 1. The variable domain in full, with the rest retrieved from reference TRBV7-9 and TRBJ2-5, is DTGVSQNPRHKITKRGQNVTFRCDPISEHNRLYWYRQTLGQGPEFLTYFQNEAQLEKSRLLSDRFSAERPKGSFSTLEIQRTEQGDSAMYLCASSLAGTGQETQYFGPGTRLLVL.